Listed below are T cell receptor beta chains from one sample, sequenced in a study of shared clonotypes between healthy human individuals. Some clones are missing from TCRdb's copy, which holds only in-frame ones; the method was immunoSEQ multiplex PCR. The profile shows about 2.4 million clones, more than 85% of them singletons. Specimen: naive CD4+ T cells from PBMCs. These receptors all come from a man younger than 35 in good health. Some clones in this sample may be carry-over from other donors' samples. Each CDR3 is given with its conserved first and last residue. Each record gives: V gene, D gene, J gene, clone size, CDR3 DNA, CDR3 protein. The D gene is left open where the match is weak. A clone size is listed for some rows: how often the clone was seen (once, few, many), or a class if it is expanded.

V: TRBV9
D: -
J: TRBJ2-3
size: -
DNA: TGTGCCAGCAGCGTAGTGAACGGGTTTGGCACAGATACGCAGTATTTT
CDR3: CASSVVNGFGTDTQYF

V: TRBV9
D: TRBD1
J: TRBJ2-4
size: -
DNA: TGTGCCAGCAGCGTTTCGGACAGGCTAGCCAAAAACATTCAGTACTTC
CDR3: CASSVSDRLAKNIQYF

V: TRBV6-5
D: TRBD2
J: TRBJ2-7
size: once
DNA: TGTGCCAGCAGTTCTGGACTAGCGGGCGCCTACGAGCAGTACTTC
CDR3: CASSSGLAGAYEQYF

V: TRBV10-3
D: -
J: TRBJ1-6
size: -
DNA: TGTGCCATCAGTGAGTCGACGGGGAATTCACCCCTCCACTTT
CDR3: CAISESTGNSPLHF

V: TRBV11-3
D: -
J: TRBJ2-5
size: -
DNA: TGTGCCAGCAGCTTCACGGGGAACCATAAAGAGACCCAGTACTTC
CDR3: CASSFTGNHKETQYF

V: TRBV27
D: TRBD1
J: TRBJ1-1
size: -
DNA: TGTGCCAGCAGTTTCCGGGACAGGGGAACTGAAGCTTTCTTT
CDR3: CASSFRDRGTEAFF

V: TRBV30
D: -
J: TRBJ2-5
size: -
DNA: TGTGCCTGGAGTGTTGGGGTTGATCAGACCCAGTACTTC
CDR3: CAWSVGVDQTQYF

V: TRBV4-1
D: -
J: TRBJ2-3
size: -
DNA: TGCGCCAGCAGCCAGAGGACCGTAGGAAGCACAGATACGCAGTATTTT
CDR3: CASSQRTVGSTDTQYF

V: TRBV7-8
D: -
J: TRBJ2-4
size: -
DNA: TGTGCCAGCAGCTTAGCGCAGGCAGGGTTAGCCAAAAACATTCAGTACTTC
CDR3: CASSLAQAGLAKNIQYF

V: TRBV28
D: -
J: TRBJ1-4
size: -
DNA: TGTGCCAGCAGTTTAGTACAAGGAGTAAACGAAAAACTGTTTTTT
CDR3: CASSLVQGVNEKLFF

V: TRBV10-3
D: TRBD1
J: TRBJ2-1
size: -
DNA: TGTGCCATCAGACCCGGGACAGGGAGTGAGCAGTTCTTC
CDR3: CAIRPGTGSEQFF

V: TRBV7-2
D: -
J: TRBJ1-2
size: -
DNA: TGTGCCAGCAGCCTACAAGGCCCTCAGAACTATGGCTACACCTTC
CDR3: CASSLQGPQNYGYTF

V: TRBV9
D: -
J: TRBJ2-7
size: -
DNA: TGTGCCAGCAGCGCAAATAGTTGGGCCTACGAGCAGTACTTC
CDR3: CASSANSWAYEQYF

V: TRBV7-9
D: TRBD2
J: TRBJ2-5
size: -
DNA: TGTGCCAGCACCGCCTTTAGGGGCCGGGGGGAAGAGACCCAGTACTTC
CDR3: CASTAFRGRGEETQYF

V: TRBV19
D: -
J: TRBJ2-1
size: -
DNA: TGTGCCAGTAGTATCCAACCTGGACCTAATGAGCAGTTCTTC
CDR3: CASSIQPGPNEQFF

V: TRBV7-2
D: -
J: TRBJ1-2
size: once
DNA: TGTGCCAGCAGCTTAGACGGACGCGGCTACACCTTC
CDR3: CASSLDGRGYTF

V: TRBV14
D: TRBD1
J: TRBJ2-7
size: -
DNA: TGTGCCAGCAGCCGAAAGGGGGCCAACCTCCCCTACGAGCAGTACTTC
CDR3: CASSRKGANLPYEQYF

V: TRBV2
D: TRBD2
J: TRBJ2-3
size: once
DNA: TGTGCCAGCAGGGCGCGGGAGGGAGATACGCAGTATTTT
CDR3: CASRAREGDTQYF